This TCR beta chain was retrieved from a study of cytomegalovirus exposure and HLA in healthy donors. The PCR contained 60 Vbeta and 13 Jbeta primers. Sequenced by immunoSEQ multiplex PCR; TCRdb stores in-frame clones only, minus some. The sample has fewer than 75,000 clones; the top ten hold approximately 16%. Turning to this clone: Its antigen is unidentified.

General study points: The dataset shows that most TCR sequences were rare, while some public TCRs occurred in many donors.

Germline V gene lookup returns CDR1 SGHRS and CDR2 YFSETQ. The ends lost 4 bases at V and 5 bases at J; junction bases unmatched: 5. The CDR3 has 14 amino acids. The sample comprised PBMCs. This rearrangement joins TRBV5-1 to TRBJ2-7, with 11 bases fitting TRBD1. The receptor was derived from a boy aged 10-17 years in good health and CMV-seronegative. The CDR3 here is CASSKGTGGDEQYF. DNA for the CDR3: TGCGCCAGCAGCAAAGGGACAGGGGGGGACGAGCAGTACTTC.